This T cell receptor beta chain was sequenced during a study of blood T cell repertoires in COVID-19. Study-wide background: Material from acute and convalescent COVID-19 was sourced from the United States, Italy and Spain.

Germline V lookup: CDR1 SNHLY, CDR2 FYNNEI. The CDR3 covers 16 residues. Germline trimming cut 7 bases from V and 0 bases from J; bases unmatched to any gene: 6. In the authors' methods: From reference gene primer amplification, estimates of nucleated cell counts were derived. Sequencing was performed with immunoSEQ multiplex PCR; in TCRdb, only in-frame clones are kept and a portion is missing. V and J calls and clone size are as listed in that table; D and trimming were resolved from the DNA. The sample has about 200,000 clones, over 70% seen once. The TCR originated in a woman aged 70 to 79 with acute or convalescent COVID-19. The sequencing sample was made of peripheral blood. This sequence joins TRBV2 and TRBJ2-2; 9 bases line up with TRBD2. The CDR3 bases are TGTGCCAGCAAGTCGACTAGCGGAGCGAACACCGGGGAGCTGTTTTTT. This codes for CASKSTSGANTGELFF.